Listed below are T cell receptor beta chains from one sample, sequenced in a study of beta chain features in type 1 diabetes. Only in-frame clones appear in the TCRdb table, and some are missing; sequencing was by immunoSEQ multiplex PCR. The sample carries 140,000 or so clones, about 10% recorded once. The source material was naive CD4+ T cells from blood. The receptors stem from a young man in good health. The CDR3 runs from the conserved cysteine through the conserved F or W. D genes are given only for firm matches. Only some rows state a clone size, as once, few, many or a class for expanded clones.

cdr3_aa: CASKPSGAIYEQCF
cdr3_nt: TGTGCCAGCAAACCAAGCGGGGCAATCTACGAGCAGTGCTTC
v_call: TRBV27
d_call: TRBD2
clone_size: few
j_call: TRBJ2-7

cdr3_aa: CASRTQGRDEKLFF
cdr3_nt: TGTGCCAGCAGAACCCAGGGGAGAGATGAAAAACTGTTTTTT
v_call: TRBV6-5
d_call: .
clone_size: .
j_call: TRBJ1-4

cdr3_aa: CASSPIPGQGPRTYEQYF
cdr3_nt: TGTGCCAGCAGCCCCATTCCGGGACAGGGACCGCGTACCTACGAGCAGTACTTC
v_call: TRBV11-2
d_call: TRBD1
clone_size: .
j_call: TRBJ2-7

cdr3_aa: CASSPQAGSYNEQFF
cdr3_nt: TGTGCCAGCAGCCCCCAAGCGGGGTCCTACAATGAGCAGTTCTTC
v_call: TRBV4-2
d_call: TRBD2
clone_size: .
j_call: TRBJ2-1

cdr3_aa: CASSKTVSSYNSPLHF
cdr3_nt: TGTGCCAGCAGCAAGACTGTGAGCTCCTATAATTCACCCCTCCACTTT
v_call: TRBV13
d_call: .
clone_size: few
j_call: TRBJ1-6

cdr3_aa: CASSAWTGGGYEQYF
cdr3_nt: TGTGCCAGCAGCGCCTGGACAGGGGGCGGGTACGAGCAGTACTTC
v_call: TRBV7-2
d_call: TRBD1
clone_size: .
j_call: TRBJ2-7

cdr3_aa: CASSYQGRGNNEQFF
cdr3_nt: TGTGCCAGCAGTTACCAAGGGAGGGGAAACAATGAGCAGTTCTTC
v_call: TRBV6-6
d_call: TRBD2
clone_size: .
j_call: TRBJ2-1

cdr3_aa: CASSEFGGYEQYF
cdr3_nt: TGTGCCAGCAGTGAATTTGGCGGCTACGAGCAGTACTTC
v_call: TRBV25-1
d_call: .
clone_size: few
j_call: TRBJ2-7

cdr3_aa: CAPPRGGHEQYF
cdr3_nt: TGTGCGCCTCCCAGGGGTGGCCACGAGCAGTACTTC
v_call: TRBV19
d_call: .
clone_size: few
j_call: TRBJ2-7

cdr3_aa: CASRPQGLWSNQPQHF
cdr3_nt: TGTGCCAGCCGACCCCAGGGACTGTGGAGCAATCAGCCCCAGCATTTT
v_call: TRBV28
d_call: .
clone_size: few
j_call: TRBJ1-5

cdr3_aa: CASSYGGGYNEQFF
cdr3_nt: TGTGCCAGCAGCTATGGGGGAGGATACAATGAGCAGTTCTTC
v_call: TRBV5-6
d_call: .
clone_size: few
j_call: TRBJ2-1

cdr3_aa: CASSLSGSGNTIYF
cdr3_nt: TGTGCCAGCAGCTTGTCAGGGTCTGGAAACACCATATATTTT
v_call: TRBV5-5
d_call: .
clone_size: .
j_call: TRBJ1-3

cdr3_aa: CASSSARGRETQYF
cdr3_nt: TGTGCCAGCTCAAGTGCCAGGGGGCGAGAGACCCAGTACTTC
v_call: TRBV18
d_call: TRBD1
clone_size: few
j_call: TRBJ2-5

cdr3_aa: CASSPPGGRYEQYF
cdr3_nt: TGTGCCAGCTCACCACCGGGGGGACGGTACGAGCAGTACTTC
v_call: TRBV18
d_call: .
clone_size: many
j_call: TRBJ2-7

cdr3_aa: CASSGQGAAKNIQYF
cdr3_nt: TGTGCCAGCAGCGGACAGGGGGCAGCCAAAAACATTCAGTACTTC
v_call: TRBV25-1
d_call: TRBD1
clone_size: few
j_call: TRBJ2-4

cdr3_aa: CAWGGPDRASYEQYF
cdr3_nt: TGTGCCTGGGGCGGGCCGGACAGAGCCTCTTACGAGCAGTACTTC
v_call: TRBV30
d_call: .
clone_size: many
j_call: TRBJ2-7

cdr3_aa: CASSSGGAAEDEQFF
cdr3_nt: TGTGCCAGCAGTAGCGGGGGGGCCGCTGAGGATGAGCAGTTCTTC
v_call: TRBV28
d_call: TRBD2
clone_size: .
j_call: TRBJ2-1

cdr3_aa: CASTPGQGPYEQYF
cdr3_nt: TGTGCCAGCACCCCTGGACAGGGCCCCTACGAGCAGTACTTC
v_call: TRBV7-6
d_call: TRBD1
clone_size: few
j_call: TRBJ2-7

cdr3_aa: CASSLSGGHGANVLTF
cdr3_nt: TGTGCCAGCAGCTTGTCGGGGGGGCATGGGGCCAACGTCCTGACTTTC
v_call: TRBV5-4
d_call: TRBD2
clone_size: .
j_call: TRBJ2-6

cdr3_aa: CSVLLDTQYF
cdr3_nt: TGCAGCGTACTTCTAGACACGCAGTATTTT
v_call: TRBV29-1
d_call: .
clone_size: many
j_call: TRBJ2-3

cdr3_aa: CASSPWGNTGELFF
cdr3_nt: TGTGCCAGCAGCCCATGGGGCAACACCGGGGAGCTGTTTTTT
v_call: TRBV7-2
d_call: .
clone_size: .
j_call: TRBJ2-2

cdr3_aa: CASSPTSGLGGPLHF
cdr3_nt: TGTGCCAGCTCACCAACGAGCGGCCTTGGAGGGCCCCTCCACTTT
v_call: TRBV18
d_call: .
clone_size: .
j_call: TRBJ1-6

cdr3_aa: CASKRGQAGNEQFF
cdr3_nt: TGTGCCAGCAAGCGAGGACAGGCGGGCAATGAGCAGTTCTTC
v_call: TRBV27
d_call: TRBD1
clone_size: .
j_call: TRBJ2-1

cdr3_aa: CASRIPGQKNGYTF
cdr3_nt: TGTGCCAGCAGGATCCCGGGACAGAAAAATGGCTACACCTTC
v_call: TRBV6-5
d_call: TRBD1
clone_size: few
j_call: TRBJ1-2

cdr3_aa: CASRSFDRGQGYTF
cdr3_nt: TGTGCCAGCAGATCCTTCGACAGGGGGCAAGGCTACACCTTC
v_call: TRBV7-9
d_call: TRBD1
clone_size: few
j_call: TRBJ1-2